This T cell receptor (beta chain) came from a study of shared clonotypes between healthy human individuals. Across the whole study: Ranging from 18 to 49 in age, donors were two women and a few men. Researchers assigned three CD4 naive, three CD4 memory, two CD8 naive and one CD8 memory plate to each donor.

Sequenced by immunoSEQ multiplex PCR; TCRdb stores in-frame clones only, minus some. The sample carries some 2 million clones, over 85% recorded once. Sequencing was carried out using naive CD4+ T cells sorted from blood. The sample's subset: CD45RA+ positively selected. This TCR was sampled from a young man in good health.

Written as DNA, the CDR3 is TGCGCCAGCAGCAGAGGGACCCACTACGAGCAGTACTTC. Its translation: CASSRGTHYEQYF. The chain combines TRBV5-1 with TRBJ2-7, with D perhaps assigned TRBD1 or TRBD2 (5 bases each). The CDR3 runs 13 residues. V dropped 4 bases and J dropped 3 bases, with 11 bases sitting between them. Germline V gene sequence: CDR1 SGHRS, CDR2 YFSETQ.